This TCR beta chain is drawn from a study of blood T cell repertoires in COVID-19. Study-wide background: Acute-phase and convalescent COVID-19 samples originated in the United States, Italy and Spain. PBMCs, B-cell-depleted T cells, or T cells provided the cDNA or gDNA that made up the material.

J lost 2 bases, V lost 6 bases, and 3 bases had no gene match. The CDR3 spans 14 residues. Germline V CDR1 and CDR2: MNHEY, SVGAGI. Under the authors' procedure: Amplifying reference gene primers gave estimates of nucleated cell counts. Some clones are missing from TCRdb's copy, which holds only in-frame ones; the method was immunoSEQ multiplex PCR. From that table come the V and J calls and clone size; the DNA was used to work out D and trimming. The sample yields tens of thousands of clones, approximately 86% seen once. Sequenced: peripheral blood. This sequence originates from a woman older than 75 with active or convalescent COVID-19. The genes are TRBV6-5 and TRBJ1-4, with 7 bases that match TRBD1. The chain's CDR3 is CASREDRTNEKLFF. The CDR3, as DNA: TGTGCCAGCAGGGAGGACAGGACTAATGAAAAACTGTTTTTT.